Given below is one T cell receptor (beta chain) in context. The roughly 17-32 mg bulk tissue piece was not sorted before simultaneous RNA and DNA extraction. Germline-derived CDR1 and CDR2 are KGHDR and SFDVKD. The CDR3 is 15 residues long. The ends were cut back, 5 bases at V and 1 base at J, with 13 bases in the middle. The authors made TCR beta cDNA from 500 ng total RNA with a constant-region primer. Libraries of TCR beta came from three nested multiplex PCR rounds with slightly modified ARM-PCR. Each of the first two PCR rounds ran approximately 11 cycles with TRBV1-TRBV30 forward and C-beta reverse primers. Via MiXCR, TCRdb re-called the multiplex PCR reads, giving one row per CDR3 protein. Altogether roughly 100,000 distinct CDR3 sequences are present, 55% to 80% being singletons, with the ten largest covering roughly 12%. This sample is part of a study of tumor-infiltrating lymphocytes in primary liver carcinoma. Study details: Among the tumors, stages were T1-T3 N0M0 and sizes about 4 to 11 cm.

The receptor was derived from a woman aged 55 to 70 with primary liver carcinoma and hepatitis B virus infection. This rearrangement joins TRBV24-1 to TRBJ2-5; no reliable D call. What was sequenced was liver tumor tissue from sampling region 2. Stated subset: tumor region T2, inferior pole. Here the CDR3 reads CATSGRQARQETQYF. The CDR3 bases are TGTGCCACCAGTGGTCGGCAGGCGCGCCAAGAGACCCAGTACTTC.